The next 12 T cell receptor beta chains were all read from a single sample in a study of T cells in Graves' hyperthyroidism and ophthalmopathy. RNA transcripts yielded amplified TCR beta CDR3 regions. First-round RT-PCR targeting the TCR CDR3 was performed with the HTBI primer set. TCRdb passed the multiplex PCR reads through MiXCR, listing each CDR3 protein once. The profile shows 660,000 or so distinct CDR3 sequences, around 21% of them singletons. Sample: blood. The receptors stem from a man aged 25 to 45 with Graves' ophthalmopathy.

This clonotype was seen a few times. V is TRBV20-1 and J is TRBJ2-7, with D maybe TRBD2 (5 bases). This CDR3 is 14 amino acids long. The V end was cut by 2 bases, the J end by 0 bases, with 11 bases between. CDR1 and CDR2 from the germline V gene are DFQATT and SNEGSKA (reference sequence). The CDR3 sequence: CSARRLAPSYEQYF. DNA of the CDR3: TGCAGTGCTAGAAGGCTAGCCCCCTCCTACGAGCAGTACTTC.

This clonotype turned up a few times. V and J are TRBV9 and TRBJ2-1; 10 bases align to TRBD1. V trimming: 3 bases; J trimming: 2 bases; junction bases outside the gene matches: 14. CDR1 is SGDLS, CDR2 YYNGEE, per germline. The CDR3 is 19 amino acids. Written as DNA, the CDR3 is TGTGCCAGCAGCGGCGCCGGGACAGGGGCATTGCGGGCCTACAATGAGCAGTTCTTC. Translation: CASSGAGTGALRAYNEQFF.

This clonotype was seen repeatedly, ten times or more. The rearrangement joins TRBV2 to TRBJ1-2, with D perhaps matching TRBD1 (5 bases). Trimming removed 3 bases at V and 4 bases at J, with 9 bases between. This CDR3 is 13 amino acids long. Germline V gives CDR1 SNHLY, CDR2 FYNNEI. DNA for the CDR3: TGTGCCAGCAGTGATGTTACAGGCTATGGCTACACCTTC. Its protein product is CASSDVTGYGYTF.

This clonotype came up many times. The V call is TRBV12-3 or TRBV12-4, the J call TRBJ2-2; perhaps TRBD1 as D (6 bases). The CDR3 consists of 16 residues. V was trimmed by 6 bases and J by 2 bases, leaving 16 bases between them. The DNA of the CDR3 is TGTGCCAGCAGCGCGTGGGGACAATTTAACACCGGGGAGCTGTTTTTT. Translated: CASSAWGQFNTGELFF.

This clonotype was seen a few times. The rearrangement joins TRBV3-1 to TRBJ2-5; no firm D call. CDR1 LGHDT and CDR2 YNNKEL come from the germline V gene (reference sequence). Between the trimmed V and J ends, which lost 4 bases and 1 base, there was a span of 10 bases. The CDR3 runs to 14 residues. The CDR3 here is CASSPRRFQETQYF. The CDR3 region has the DNA TGTGCCAGCAGCCCCAGGCGGTTCCAAGAGACCCAGTACTTC.

This clonotype was observed many times. CDR3 region: CASSLSGSAYEQYF. The CDR3 DNA reads TGTGCCAGCAGCTTGAGCGGGAGTGCCTACGAGCAGTACTTC. The chain employs TRBV11-2 and TRBJ2-7; 8 nucleotides agree with TRBD2. The CDR3 covers 14 residues. CDR1 is SGHAT and CDR2 is FQNNGV in the germline V gene. V was pared by 3 bases and J by 2 bases, with 3 bases of the junction left unmatched.

This clonotype was recorded at least ten times. The V gene is TRBV27, the J gene TRBJ2-7; tentative D call: TRBD2 (5 bases). Germline values: CDR1 MNHEY, CDR2 SMNVEV (reference sequence). The CDR3 is made up of 14 amino acids. Trimming took 3 bases from V and 3 from J, leaving 12 bases between them. The CDR3 sequence: CASSFSTEVYEQYF. CDR3 bases: TGTGCCAGCAGTTTCTCAACGGAGGTCTACGAGCAGTACTTC.

The chain is built from TRBV5-5 and TRBJ1-2; possibly TRBD1 for D (5 bases). Germline loops: CDR1 SGHKS, CDR2 YYEKEE (reference sequence). This CDR3 has 16 residues. The ends were cut back, 0 bases at V and 4 bases at J, with 16 bases in the middle. The CDR3 region is CASSLGIAGTRYGYTF. The CDR3, as DNA: TGTGCCAGCAGCTTGGGGATTGCGGGGACCCGCTATGGCTACACCTTC.

This clonotype has only a few counts. The genes are TRBV27 and TRBJ2-7, with a weak D call TRBD2 (6 bases). The CDR3 totals 14 residues. Germline CDR1 MNHEY, CDR2 SMNVEV (reference sequence). Trimming left V 1 base short and J 4 bases short, with 11 bases between. The CDR3, as DNA: TGTGCCAGCAGTTTATATGGAGGGAGGTACGAGCAGTACTTC. The encoded protein is CASSLYGGRYEQYF.

The count of this clonotype is one. The chain links TRBV29-1 to TRBJ2-7; the D gene is possibly TRBD1 (5 bases). Per the germline V gene, CDR1 is SQVTM and CDR2 is ANQGSEA. This CDR3 has 12 residues. V was cut by 8 bases and J by 5 bases, with 16 bases left in between. In DNA, the CDR3 is TGCAGCTACCGACAGTCAACCCACGAGCAGTACTTC. Its translation is CSYRQSTHEQYF.

For the CDR3, the DNA is TGTGCCAGCAGTTTGCGCACCAATCAGCCCCAGCATTTT. This gives the protein CASSLRTNQPQHF. The chain carries TRBV12-3 or TRBV12-4 and TRBJ1-5; D not resolved. CDR3 length: 13 residues. V lost 3 bases, J lost 3 bases, and 6 bases lay in between.

The chain combines TRBV18 with TRBJ1-4; D not resolved. Between the trimmed V and J ends, which lost 5 bases and 4 bases, there was a span of 8 bases. The CDR3 has 13 amino acids. Germline V gene data show CDR1 as KGHSH and CDR2 as LQKENI. The CDR3 DNA is TGTGCCAGCTCATTTGACGTTAATGAAAAACTGTTTTTT. The encoded protein is CASSFDVNEKLFF.